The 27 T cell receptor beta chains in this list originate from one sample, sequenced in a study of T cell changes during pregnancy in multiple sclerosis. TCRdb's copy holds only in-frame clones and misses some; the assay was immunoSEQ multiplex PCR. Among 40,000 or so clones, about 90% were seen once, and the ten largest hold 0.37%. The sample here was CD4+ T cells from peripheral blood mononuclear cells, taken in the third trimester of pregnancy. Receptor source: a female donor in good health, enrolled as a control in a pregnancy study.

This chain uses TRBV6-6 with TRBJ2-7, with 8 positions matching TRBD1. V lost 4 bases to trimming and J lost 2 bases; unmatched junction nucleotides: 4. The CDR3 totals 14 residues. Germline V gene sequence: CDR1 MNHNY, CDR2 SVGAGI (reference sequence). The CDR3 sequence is CASSSRTGPYEQYF. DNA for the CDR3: TGTGCCAGCAGTTCCAGGACAGGGCCCTACGAGCAGTACTTC.

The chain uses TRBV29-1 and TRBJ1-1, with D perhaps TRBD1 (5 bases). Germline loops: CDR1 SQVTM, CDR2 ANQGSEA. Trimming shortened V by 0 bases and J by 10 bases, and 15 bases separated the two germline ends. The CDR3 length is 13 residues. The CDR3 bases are TGCAGCGTTGAAGATGACGGCGGGGGAAGAGCTTTCTTT. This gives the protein CSVEDDGGGRAFF.

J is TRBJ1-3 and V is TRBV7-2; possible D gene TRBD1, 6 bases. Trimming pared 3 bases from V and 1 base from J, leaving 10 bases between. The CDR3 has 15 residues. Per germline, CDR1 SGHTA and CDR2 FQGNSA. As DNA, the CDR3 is TGTGCCAGCAGCTTGGACAGACGTTCTGGAAACACCATATATTTT. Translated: CASSLDRRSGNTIYF.

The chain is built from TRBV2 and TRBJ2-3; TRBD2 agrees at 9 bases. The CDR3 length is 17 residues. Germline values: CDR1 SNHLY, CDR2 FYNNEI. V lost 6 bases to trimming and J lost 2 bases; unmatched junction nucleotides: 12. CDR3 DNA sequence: TGTGCCAGCAGGTGGTTAGCGGGGGCCTTCCACACAGATACGCAGTATTTT. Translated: CASRWLAGAFHTDTQYF.

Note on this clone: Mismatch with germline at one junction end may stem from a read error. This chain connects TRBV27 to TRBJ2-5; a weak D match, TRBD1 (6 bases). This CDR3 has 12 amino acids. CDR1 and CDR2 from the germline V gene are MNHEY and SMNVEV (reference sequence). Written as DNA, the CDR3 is TGTGCAAGCAGGGGCGTCCAAGAGACCCAGTACTTC. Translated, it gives CASRGVQETQYF.

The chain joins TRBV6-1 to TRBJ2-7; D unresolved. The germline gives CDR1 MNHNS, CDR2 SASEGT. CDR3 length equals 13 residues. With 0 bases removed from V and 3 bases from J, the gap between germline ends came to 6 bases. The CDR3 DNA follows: TGTGCCAGCAGTGAAGCTCGCTACTACGAGCAGTACTTC. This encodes CASSEARYYEQYF.

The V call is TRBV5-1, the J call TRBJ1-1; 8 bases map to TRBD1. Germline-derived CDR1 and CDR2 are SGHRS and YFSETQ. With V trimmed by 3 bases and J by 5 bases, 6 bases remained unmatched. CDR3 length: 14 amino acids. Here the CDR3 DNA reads TGCGCCAGCAGCTCGACAGGGGCAGGGACTGAAGCTTTCTTT. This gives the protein CASSSTGAGTEAFF.

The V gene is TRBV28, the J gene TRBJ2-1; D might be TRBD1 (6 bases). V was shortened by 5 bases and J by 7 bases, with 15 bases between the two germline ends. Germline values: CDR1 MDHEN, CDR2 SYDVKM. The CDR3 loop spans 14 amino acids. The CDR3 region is CASSPSQGWNEQFF. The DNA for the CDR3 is TGTGCCAGCAGTCCGTCACAGGGTTGGAATGAGCAGTTCTTC.

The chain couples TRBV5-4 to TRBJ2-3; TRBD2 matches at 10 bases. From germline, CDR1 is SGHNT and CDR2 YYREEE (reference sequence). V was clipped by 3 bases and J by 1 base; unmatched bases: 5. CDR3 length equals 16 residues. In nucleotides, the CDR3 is TGTGCCAGCAGCTCTGGAGGACTAGCGGGCACAGATACGCAGTATTTT. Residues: CASSSGGLAGTDTQYF. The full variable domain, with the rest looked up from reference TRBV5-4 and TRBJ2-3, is ETGVTQSPTHLIKTRGQQVTLRCSSQSGHNTVSWYQQALGQGPQFIFQYYREEENGRGNFPPRFSGLQFPNYSSELNVNALELDDSALYLCASSSGGLAGTDTQYFGPGTRLTVL.

CDR3 sequence: CASSSLSLVNEQFF. In DNA, the CDR3 is TGTGCCAGCAGTTCCCTTTCACTTGTGAATGAGCAGTTCTTC. The chain couples TRBV6-5 to TRBJ2-1, with D unclear. Trimming left V 4 bases short and J 7 bases short, with 14 bases between. The germline gives CDR1 MNHEY, CDR2 SVGAGI. This CDR3 has 14 amino acids.

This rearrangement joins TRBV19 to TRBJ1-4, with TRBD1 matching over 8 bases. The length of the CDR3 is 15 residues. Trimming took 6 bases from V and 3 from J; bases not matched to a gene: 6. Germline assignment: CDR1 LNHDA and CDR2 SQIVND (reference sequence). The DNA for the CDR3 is TGTGCCAGTAGCGACGGACAGGGACCTAATGAAAAACTGTTTTTT. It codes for CASSDGQGPNEKLFF.

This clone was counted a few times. The CDR3 loop reads CASSPELRTYYEQYF. The CDR3 nucleotides are TGTGCCAGCTCACCTGAGCTTAGGACTTACTACGAGCAGTACTTC. This chain links TRBV18 with TRBJ2-7; possibly TRBD2 for D (5 bases). CDR3 length: 15 residues. Looked up from germline, CDR1 is KGHSH and CDR2 is LQKENI. The V and J ends lost 3 bases and 3 bases respectively, with 15 bases between them.

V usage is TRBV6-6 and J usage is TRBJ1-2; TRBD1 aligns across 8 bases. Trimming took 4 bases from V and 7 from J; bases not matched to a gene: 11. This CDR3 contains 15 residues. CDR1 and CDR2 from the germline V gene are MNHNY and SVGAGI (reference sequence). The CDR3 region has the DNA TGTGCCAGCAGTTCACCCGACAGGGGAATGGCTGGCTACACCTTC. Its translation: CASSSPDRGMAGYTF.

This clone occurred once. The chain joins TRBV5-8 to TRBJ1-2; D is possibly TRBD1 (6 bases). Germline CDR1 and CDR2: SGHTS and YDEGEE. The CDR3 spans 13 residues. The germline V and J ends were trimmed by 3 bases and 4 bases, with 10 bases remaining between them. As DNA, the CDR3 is TGTGCCAGCAGCTCACAGGGTAGCTATGGCTACACCTTC. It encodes CASSSQGSYGYTF.

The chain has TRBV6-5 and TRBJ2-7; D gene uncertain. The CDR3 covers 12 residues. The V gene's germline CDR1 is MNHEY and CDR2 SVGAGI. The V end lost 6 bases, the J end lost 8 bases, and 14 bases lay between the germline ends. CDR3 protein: CASRDLASKQYF. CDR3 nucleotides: TGTGCCAGCAGAGACTTGGCGTCGAAGCAGTACTTC.

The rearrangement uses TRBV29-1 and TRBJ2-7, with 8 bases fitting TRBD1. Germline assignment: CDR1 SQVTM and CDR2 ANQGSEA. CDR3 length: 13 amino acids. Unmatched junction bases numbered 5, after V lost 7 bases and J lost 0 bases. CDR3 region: CSGTQGASYEQYF. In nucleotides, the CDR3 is TGCAGCGGAACTCAGGGGGCCTCCTACGAGCAGTACTTC.

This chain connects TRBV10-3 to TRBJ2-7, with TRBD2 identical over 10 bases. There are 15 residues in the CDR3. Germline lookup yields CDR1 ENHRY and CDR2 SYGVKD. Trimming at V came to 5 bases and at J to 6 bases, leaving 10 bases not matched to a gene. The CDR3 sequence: CAISLQLAGSGEQYF. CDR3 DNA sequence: TGTGCCATCAGTCTGCAACTAGCGGGATCTGGCGAGCAGTACTTC.

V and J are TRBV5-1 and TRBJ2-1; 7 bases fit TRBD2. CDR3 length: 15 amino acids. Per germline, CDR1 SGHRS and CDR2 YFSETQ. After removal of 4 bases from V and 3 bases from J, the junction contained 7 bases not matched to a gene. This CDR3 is CASSPREGLYNEQFF. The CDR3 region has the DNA TGCGCCAGCAGCCCTAGGGAGGGCCTCTACAATGAGCAGTTCTTC.

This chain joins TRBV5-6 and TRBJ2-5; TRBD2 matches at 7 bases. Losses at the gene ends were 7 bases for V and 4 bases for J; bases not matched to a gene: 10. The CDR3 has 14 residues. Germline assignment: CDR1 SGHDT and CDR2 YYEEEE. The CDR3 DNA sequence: TGTGCCAGCTGTTTAGGTGGGAGGGGAGAGACCCAGTACTTC. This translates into CASCLGGRGETQYF.

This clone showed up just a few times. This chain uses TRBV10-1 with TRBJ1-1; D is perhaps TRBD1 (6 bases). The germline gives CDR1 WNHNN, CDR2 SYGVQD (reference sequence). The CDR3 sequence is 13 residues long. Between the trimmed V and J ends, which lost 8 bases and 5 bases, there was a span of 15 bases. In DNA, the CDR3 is TGCGCCAGCTACTGGGGGCGTCGGACTGAAGCTTTCTTT. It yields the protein CASYWGRRTEAFF.

CDR3: CASTNPPGLGTYEQYF. As DNA, the CDR3 is TGTGCCAGCACCAACCCACCGGGACTTGGAACCTACGAGCAGTACTTC. The genes are TRBV5-4 and TRBJ2-7, with a tentative D call TRBD2 (6 bases). This CDR3 is built from 16 residues. Trimming took off 6 bases at V and 2 bases at J, with 21 bases between the two ends. Germline assignment: CDR1 SGHNT and CDR2 YYREEE (reference sequence).

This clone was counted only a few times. The CDR3 protein is CASRPHSRGGNEQFF. The CDR3 DNA sequence: TGTGCCAGCAGACCCCACTCCCGGGGGGGCAATGAGCAGTTCTTC. The gene calls are TRBV5-6 and TRBJ2-1; 8 nucleotides line up with TRBD2. This CDR3 has 15 residues. V lost 5 bases, J lost 6 bases, and 10 bases stayed unmatched. Germline CDR1 is SGHDT and CDR2 is YYEEEE.

CDR3: CASSSNGRTEAFF. CDR3 nucleotides: TGTGCCAGCAGTTCCAACGGGAGGACTGAAGCTTTCTTT. V and J are TRBV28 and TRBJ1-1, with D hard to call. The CDR3 is 13 residues long. Trimming took off 4 bases at V and 5 bases at J, with 11 bases between the two ends. Germline V gene data show CDR1 as MDHEN and CDR2 as SYDVKM.

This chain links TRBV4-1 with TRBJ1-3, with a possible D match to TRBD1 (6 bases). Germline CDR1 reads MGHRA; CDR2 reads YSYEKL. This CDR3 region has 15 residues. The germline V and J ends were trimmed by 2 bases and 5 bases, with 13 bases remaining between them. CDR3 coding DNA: TGCGCCAGCAGCCAACCAACAGGGCTACGAAACACCATATATTTT. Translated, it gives CASSQPTGLRNTIYF.

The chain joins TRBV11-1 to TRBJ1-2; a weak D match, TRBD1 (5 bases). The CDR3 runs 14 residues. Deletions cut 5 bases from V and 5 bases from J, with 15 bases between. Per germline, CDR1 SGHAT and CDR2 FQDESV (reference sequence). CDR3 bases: TGTGCCAGCAGCCCCAGGGAAATGGAATATGGCTACACCTTC. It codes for CASSPREMEYGYTF.

The CDR3 sequence is CASSQVGATGRYEQYF. Written as DNA, the CDR3 is TGTGCCAGCAGCCAAGTGGGTGCGACAGGCCGATACGAGCAGTACTTC. The gene calls are TRBV4-2 and TRBJ2-7; possibly TRBD1 for D (6 bases). The CDR3 contains 16 residues. CDR1 and CDR2 (germline): LGHNA, YNFKEQ. With 1 base removed from V and 4 bases from J, the gap between germline ends came to 17 bases.

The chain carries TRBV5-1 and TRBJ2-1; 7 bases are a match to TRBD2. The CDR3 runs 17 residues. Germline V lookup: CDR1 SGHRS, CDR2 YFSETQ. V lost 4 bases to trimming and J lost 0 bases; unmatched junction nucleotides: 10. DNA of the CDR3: TGCGCCAGCAGCGCCTCTAGCGGAGGAAGCTCCTACAATGAGCAGTTCTTC. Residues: CASSASSGGSSYNEQFF. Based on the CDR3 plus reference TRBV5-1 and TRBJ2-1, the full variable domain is KAGVTQTPRYLIKTRGQQVTLSCSPISGHRSVSWYQQTPGQGLQFLFEYFSETQRNKGNFPGRFSGRQFSNSRSEMNVSTLELGDSALYLCASSASSGGSSYNEQFFGPGTRLTVL.